Listed here are 29 T cell receptor beta chains from one sample, sequenced in a study of blood T cell repertoires in COVID-19. Assay used: immunoSEQ multiplex PCR; TCRdb lists only in-frame clones, some missing. This table holds about 240,000 clones, approximately 85% found once. Sequences were obtained from peripheral blood. All receptors derive from a woman aged 55 to 70 with active or convalescent COVID-19.

The chain joins TRBV7-2 to TRBJ2-7; D is perhaps TRBD2 (5 bases). This CDR3 is built from 18 residues. Trimming removed 2 bases from V and 13 bases from J, with 33 bases in between. Germline V gene data show CDR1 as SGHTA and CDR2 as FQGNSA. The CDR3 DNA reads as TGTGCCAGCAGCTTATATTCCTCGACCCAAGGGCCTGTTCTCGGGAAATACTTC. Its translation is CASSLYSSTQGPVLGKYF.

This chain connects TRBV7-9 to TRBJ1-1; D uncertain. The ends were cut back, 1 base at V and 7 bases at J, with 16 bases in the middle. Germline CDR1 SEHNR, CDR2 FQNEAQ (reference sequence). The CDR3 runs to 15 residues. CDR3 DNA sequence: TGTGCCAGCAGCTTAGTGGCGGGTCCCCTCTATGAAGCTTTCTTT. Translation gives CASSLVAGPLYEAFF.

The V gene is TRBV30, the J gene TRBJ1-5, with 9 bases matching TRBD1. The CDR3 has 15 residues. Germline-derived CDR1 and CDR2 are GTSNPN and SVGIG (reference sequence). V was clipped by 7 bases and J by 3 bases; unmatched bases: 10. The CDR3 is CAFKGQGMVNQPQHF. The DNA of the CDR3 is TGTGCCTTCAAGGGACAGGGAATGGTCAATCAGCCCCAGCATTTT. Using reference TRBV30 and TRBJ1-5 for the parts outside the CDR3, the full variable domain is SQTIHQWPATLVQPVGSPLSLECTVEGTSNPNLYWYRQAAGRGLQLLFYSVGIGQISSEVPQNLSASRPQDRQFILSSKKLLLSDSGFYLCAFKGQGMVNQPQHFGDGTRLSIL.

V usage is TRBV19 and J usage is TRBJ2-4; TRBD2 matches 11 bases. The CDR3 extends over 18 amino acids. With V trimmed by 5 bases and J by 1 base, 10 bases remained unmatched. Germline V gene data show CDR1 as LNHDA and CDR2 as SQIVND (reference sequence). The CDR3 DNA reads TGTGCCAGTAGTCCAAATCCCCCTAGCGGGGGGGCCAAAAACATTCAGTACTTC. Translated, it gives CASSPNPPSGGAKNIQYF.

V gene TRBV29-1 combines with J gene TRBJ1-1; possible D gene TRBD1, 6 bases. The CDR3 sequence is 14 residues long. Germline-derived CDR1 and CDR2 are SQVTM and ANQGSEA. V dropped 5 bases and J dropped 2 bases, with 15 bases sitting between them. CDR3 residues: CSVTSTGSNTEAFF. The CDR3 DNA sequence: TGCAGCGTTACCTCGACAGGTTCAAACACTGAAGCTTTCTTT.

This clone came up a few times. The chain combines TRBV3-1 (or the pseudogene TRBV3-2) with TRBJ1-5, with 9 bases lining up with TRBD1. The length of the CDR3 is 15 residues. J gave up 9 bases and V 0 bases, and 6 bases lay outside the gene matches. Germline V gene lookup returns CDR1 LGHDT and CDR2 YNNKEL (reference sequence). The DNA of the CDR3 is TGTGCCAGCAGCCAAGATTATGGACAGGGGTCGCCCCAGCATTTT. It encodes CASSQDYGQGSPQHF.

V is TRBV7-4 and J is TRBJ1-5; 7 bases fit TRBD1. V dropped 3 bases and J dropped 0; count of bases not matched to a gene: 14. The CDR3 has 19 residues. CDR1 and CDR2 from the germline V gene are SGHVT and SQSDAQ. In nucleotides, the CDR3 is TGTGCCAGCAGCTTCATTGGGACAGATTTCTATTATAGCAATCAGCCCCAGCATTTT. It encodes CASSFIGTDFYYSNQPQHF.

This chain joins TRBV19 and TRBJ2-3; 10 bases align to TRBD2. Germline CDR1 and CDR2: LNHDA and SQIVND (reference sequence). Unmatched junction bases numbered 11, after V lost 5 bases and J lost 0 bases. This CDR3 has 18 amino acids. The CDR3 DNA reads TGTGCCAGTAGTCCAGCGGGGGGGCTACGGCCTAGCACAGATACGCAGTATTTT. Amino acids: CASSPAGGLRPSTDTQYF.

The rearrangement joins TRBV7-9 to TRBJ2-3; TRBD1 aligns across 8 bases. Trimming at V came to 4 bases and at J to 5 bases, leaving 8 bases not matched to a gene. This CDR3 has 15 amino acids. The germline gives CDR1 SEHNR, CDR2 FQNEAQ (reference sequence). CDR3 loop: CASSSTTGGQDTQYF. The DNA for the CDR3 is TGTGCCAGCAGCTCTACTACAGGGGGGCAAGATACGCAGTATTTT.

The J gene is TRBJ1-6, the V gene TRBV6-5; a weak D match, TRBD1 (6 bases). Germline CDR1 is MNHEY and CDR2 is SVGAGI. The CDR3 consists of 13 residues. Deletions cut 4 bases from V and 8 bases from J, with 9 bases between. CDR3 bases: TGTGCCAGCAGTTCCCCAGGGGATTCACCCCTCCACTTT. Encoded protein: CASSSPGDSPLHF.

This chain joins TRBV7-9 and TRBJ2-7, with TRBD2 identical over 7 bases. CDR1 is SEHNR and CDR2 is FQNEAQ in the germline V gene (reference sequence). V lost 1 base, J lost 1 base, and 13 bases stayed unmatched. The CDR3 extends over 18 amino acids. CDR3 sequence: CASSLGPTKRGGSYEQYF. The CDR3 coding sequence is TGTGCCAGCAGCTTAGGTCCGACTAAGCGGGGCGGGTCCTACGAGCAGTACTTC.

The rearrangement joins TRBV19 to TRBJ2-2; D is possibly TRBD2 (5 bases). CDR1 LNHDA and CDR2 SQIVND come from the germline V gene (reference sequence). Trimming stripped 6 bases from V and 1 base from J, with 12 bases between. The CDR3 covers 15 residues. The CDR3 bases are TGTGCCAGTAGCCGATCGGACTTGAACACCGGGGAGCTGTTTTTT. Its protein product is CASSRSDLNTGELFF.

The chain joins TRBV2 to TRBJ2-7; 11 bases map to TRBD2. This CDR3 has 14 amino acids. The V and J ends lost 6 bases and 7 bases, in that order; junction bases with no gene match: 8. Germline CDR1 and CDR2: SNHLY and FYNNEI. For the CDR3, the DNA is TGTGCCAGCAGCGGTAGCGGGGGGGCGAAAGAGCAGTACTTC. Protein: CASSGSGGAKEQYF.

The rearrangement links TRBV5-1 to TRBJ2-6; D ambiguous. The CDR3 has 16 amino acids. The germline V and J ends were trimmed by 2 bases and 4 bases, with 13 bases remaining between them. In germline, CDR1 is SGHRS, CDR2 YFSETQ. CDR3 bases: TGCGCCAGCAGCTTAGTCCCCTCCCTAGGGGCCAACGTCCTGACTTTC. Its translation is CASSLVPSLGANVLTF.

The rearrangement uses TRBV30 and TRBJ1-3, with D possibly being TRBD1 (5 bases). The CDR3 has 13 residues. CDR1 GTSNPN and CDR2 SVGIG come from the germline V gene (reference sequence). The V end lost 3 bases, the J end lost 3 bases, and 9 bases lay between the germline ends. The CDR3 DNA reads TGTGCCTGGAGCCAGGGAGGTGGAAACACCATATATTTT. It codes for CAWSQGGGNTIYF.

The DNA of the CDR3 is TGTGCTAGTGGTTTGAACCCTGGGGGGGGTCACGGCTACACCTTC. The encoded protein is CASGLNPGGGHGYTF. The genes are TRBV12-5 and TRBJ1-2; D might be TRBD1 (5 bases). The CDR3 length is 15 residues. V was clipped by 2 bases and J by 8 bases, with 18 bases between them. Germline CDR1 is LGHNT and CDR2 is FRNRAP.

Remarks on this clone: Different DNA sequences within this sample yield the same CDR3. The rearrangement uses TRBV19 and TRBJ2-5; a possible D gene is TRBD2 (6 bases). The germline V gene has CDR1 LNHDA and CDR2 SQIVND (reference sequence). The CDR3 is made up of 13 amino acids. Trimming pared 6 bases from V and 1 base from J, leaving 9 bases between. The CDR3 bases are TGTGCCAGTAGCACCGGGAGCCAAGAGACCCAGTACTTC. As protein: CASSTGSQETQYF.

The chain combines TRBV9 with TRBJ1-2; 7 nucleotides agree with TRBD1. J was trimmed by 2 bases and V by 0 bases; bases with no gene match: 7. This CDR3 has 16 residues. CDR1 is SGDLS, CDR2 YYNGEE, per germline. Here the CDR3 DNA reads TGTGCCAGCAGCGTAGGGGGGACAGACCTCAACTATGGCTACACCTTC. Protein: CASSVGGTDLNYGYTF.

This rearrangement joins TRBV5-5 to TRBJ1-6, with a weak D call TRBD1 (6 bases). The CDR3 extends over 15 amino acids. The V gene lost 4 bases and the J gene lost 4 bases, with 12 bases spanning the gap. Per germline, CDR1 SGHKS and CDR2 YYEKEE (reference sequence). The CDR3 is CASSPGGGYNSPLHF. The CDR3 coding sequence is TGTGCCAGCAGCCCGGGAGGGGGATATAATTCACCCCTCCACTTT.

This clone occurred a few times. CDR3 sequence reads: CASSLTGGREQYF. Here the CDR3 DNA reads TGTGCCAGCAGCTTAACGGGAGGGCGCGAGCAGTACTTC. The chain recombines TRBV7-3 with TRBJ2-7, with 7 bases fitting TRBD2. CDR1 is SGHTA and CDR2 is FQGTGA in the germline V gene. V lost 0 bases to trimming and J lost 6 bases; unmatched junction nucleotides: 2. There are 13 residues in the CDR3.

This clone has just a few counts. The chain couples TRBV4-3 to TRBJ1-3; the D gene is possibly TRBD1 (6 bases). V was shortened by 1 base and J by 3 bases, with 13 bases between the two germline ends. The CDR3 is 16 residues long. Germline CDR1 and CDR2: LGHNA and YSLEER. CDR3 region: CASSQGTGSYGNTIYF. In DNA form, the CDR3 reads TGCGCCAGCAGCCAAGGCACAGGGTCGTATGGAAACACCATATATTTT.

The chain has TRBV5-1 and TRBJ2-7, with D possibly TRBD1 on 5 matching bases. The germline V gene encodes CDR1 SGHRS and CDR2 YFSETQ. The CDR3 spans 14 residues. V lost 3 bases and J lost 2, with 12 bases in between. CDR3: CASSSVGLTYEQYF. The CDR3 nucleotides read TGCGCCAGCAGCTCCGTGGGGCTTACCTACGAGCAGTACTTC.

J is TRBJ2-1 and V is TRBV27, with 8 bases lining up with TRBD2. This CDR3 has 12 amino acids. Germline V gene lookup returns CDR1 MNHEY and CDR2 SMNVEV (reference sequence). The junction had 3 bases not matched to a gene; V was cut back by 10 bases and J by 4 bases. CDR3 bases: TGTGCCACCGGGACTAGATACAATGAGCAGTTCTTC. It encodes CATGTRYNEQFF.

The chain links TRBV9 to TRBJ1-2, with D unresolved. V shed 1 base and J shed 4 bases, with 17 bases lying between them. CDR3 length: 16 residues. CDR1 and CDR2 from the germline V gene are SGDLS and YYNGEE. This chain's CDR3 is CASSVRAGLGSYGYTF. In DNA, the CDR3 is TGTGCCAGCAGCGTACGGGCAGGACTCGGGTCCTATGGCTACACCTTC.

This chain links TRBV7-2 with TRBJ1-5; D is undetermined. The length of the CDR3 is 14 residues. The V end lost 1 base, the J end lost 6 bases, and 10 bases lay between the germline ends. Germline CDR1 and CDR2: SGHTA and FQGNSA. The CDR3 sequence: CASSLGPEGQPQHF. Written as DNA, the CDR3 is TGTGCCAGCAGCTTAGGGCCTGAGGGTCAGCCCCAGCATTTT. The full variable domain, completed using reference TRBV7-2 and TRBJ1-5, is GAGVSQSPSNKVTEKGKDVELRCDPISGHTALYWYRQSLGQGLEFLIYFQGNSAPDKSGLPSDRFSAERTGGSVSTLTIQRTQQEDSAVYLCASSLGPEGQPQHFGDGTRLSIL.

This clone has just one count. The V gene is TRBV5-1, the J gene TRBJ2-5, with 8 nucleotides matching TRBD1. From germline, CDR1 is SGHRS and CDR2 YFSETQ. Trimming removed 5 bases from V and 3 bases from J; junction bases left unmatched: 6. CDR3 length: 14 residues. The CDR3 DNA is TGCGCCAGCAGACCGGGACAGGAGGAAGAGACCCAGTACTTC. Its translation: CASRPGQEEETQYF.

This chain links TRBV3-1 (or the pseudogene TRBV3-2) with TRBJ2-7; 8 nucleotides line up with TRBD2. The germline V gene has CDR1 LGHDT and CDR2 YNNKEL (reference sequence). CDR3 length: 15 amino acids. With V trimmed by 4 bases and J by 5 bases, 10 bases remained unmatched. In DNA, the CDR3 is TGTGCCAGCAGCCGGGGCGGGGGGCCGAGGAACGAGCAGTACTTC. Protein: CASSRGGGPRNEQYF.

This rearrangement joins TRBV19 to TRBJ1-1; maybe TRBD1 (5 bases). Germline values: CDR1 LNHDA, CDR2 SQIVND (reference sequence). V was pared by 7 bases and J by 3 bases, with 15 bases between. This CDR3 contains 14 residues. CDR3 coding DNA: TGTGCCAGTACCATCGGGGGAGTAGACACTGAAGCTTTCTTT. Residues: CASTIGGVDTEAFF. Supplemented by reference TRBV19 and TRBJ1-1, the full variable domain reads DGGITQSPKYLFRKEGQNVTLSCEQNLNHDAMYWYRQDPGQGLRLIYYSQIVNDFQKGDIAEGYSVSREKKESFPLTVTSAQKNPTAFYLCASTIGGVDTEAFFGQGTRLTVV.

The chain recombines TRBV21-1 with TRBJ2-1; TRBD2 is taken as the D call from the table, unchecked against the DNA. TRBV21-1 is annotated as a pseudogene. The CDR3 is 16 residues long. The CDR3 nucleotides are TGTGCCAGCAGCCAGCAGGTAACGGGGGGAGACAATGAGCAGTTCTTC. Translation gives CASSQQVTGGDNEQFF.